The 32 T cell receptor beta chains below were found in one sample sequenced in a study of human T cells and chemical hapten exposure. TCRdb independently ran MiXCR on the RACE reads; one entry per CDR3 protein. There are some 350,000 distinct CDR3 sequences in the sample; over 6% occur only once, and approximately 5.4% lies in the top ten. Time point noted: patch test 2, 6 weeks after DPC sensitization. Treatment noted: therapeutic diphenylcyclopropenone sensitization with weekly scalp DPC. The sample in question was whole blood, obtained in connection with sensitization to the hapten diphenylcyclopropenone (DPC). The receptors derive from a woman between 18 and 29 years old with alopecia areata. Some clones in this sample may be carry-over from other donors' samples.

The rearrangement uses TRBV12-3 or TRBV12-4 and TRBJ1-5; no clear D. This CDR3 is 16 amino acids long. V lost 5 bases, J lost 4 bases, and 18 bases lay in between. The CDR3 region is CASSPSLGSMNQPQHF. The CDR3 DNA follows: TGTGCCAGCAGTCCCTCCCTGGGGAGCATGAATCAGCCCCAGCATTTT.

This clonotype was detected ten times or more. The rearrangement uses TRBV6-6 and TRBJ2-3; maybe TRBD2 (5 bases). Trimming stripped 5 bases from V and 10 bases from J, with 16 bases between. The CDR3 loop spans 13 amino acids. In germline, CDR1 is MNHNY, CDR2 SVGAGI (reference sequence). CDR3 nucleotides: TGTGCCAGCAGTCCAGTCCGGGCGGGTGCGCAGTATTTT. This translates into CASSPVRAGAQYF.

This chain uses TRBV7-9 with TRBJ2-3, with D perhaps TRBD1 (5 bases). The CDR3 loop spans 15 amino acids. V was shortened by 5 bases and J by 4 bases, with 16 bases between the two germline ends. The germline CDR1 and CDR2 sequences are SEHNR and FQNEAQ (reference sequence). The CDR3 nucleotides are TGTGCCAGCAGCCCGCCCAGGGTTCGCGCAGATACGCAGTATTTT. This sequence encodes CASSPPRVRADTQYF.

This clonotype was seen a few times. The chain is built from TRBV6-2 or TRBV6-3 and TRBJ2-7, with no clear D. The CDR3 has 14 residues. Germline V CDR1 and CDR2: MNHEY, SVGEGT. Trimming removed 6 bases from V and 0 bases from J, with 12 bases in between. CDR3 region: CASSSDGYSYEQYF. For the CDR3, the DNA is TGTGCCAGCAGCTCGGACGGCTACTCCTACGAGCAGTACTTC.

Ten or more counts support this clonotype. The rearrangement uses TRBV18 and TRBJ2-5, with 9 bases lining up with TRBD2. V lost 3 bases to trimming and J lost 4 bases; unmatched junction nucleotides: 3. This CDR3 has 14 residues. Germline-derived CDR1 and CDR2 are KGHSH and LQKENI. The CDR3: CASSPPGLAETQYF. In nucleotides, the CDR3 is TGTGCCAGCTCACCCCCGGGACTAGCAGAGACCCAGTACTTC.

This clonotype was found many times. The V call is TRBV25-1, the J call TRBJ1-3; D unclear. This CDR3 comprises 13 residues. The V end lost 4 bases, the J end lost 2 bases, and 6 bases lay between the germline ends. CDR1 MGHDK and CDR2 SYGVNS come from the germline V gene. For the CDR3, the DNA is TGTGCCAGCAGTGGCCATACTGGAAACACCATATATTTT. Amino acid sequence: CASSGHTGNTIYF.

This clonotype was seen at least ten times. The chain employs TRBV20-1 and TRBJ2-3; 11 nucleotides line up with TRBD2. The CDR3 length is 17 residues. Germline CDR1 is DFQATT and CDR2 is SNEGSKA (reference sequence). The trim removed 1 base at V and 2 bases at J, leaving 8 bases unmatched. CDR3 nucleotide sequence: TGCAGTGCTAGAGGCGGTAGCGGGGGGGGGTACACAGATACGCAGTATTTT. Its protein is CSARGGSGGGYTDTQYF.

This clonotype came up many times. The V and J genes are TRBV9 and TRBJ2-3; D may correspond to TRBD1 or TRBD2 (6 bases each). With 2 bases removed from V and 4 bases from J, the gap between germline ends came to 14 bases. In germline, CDR1 is SGDLS, CDR2 YYNGEE. There are 15 residues in the CDR3. CDR3 coding DNA: TGTGCCAGCAGCGTCGGGGTCGGGGGCGCAGATACGCAGTATTTT. This encodes CASSVGVGGADTQYF.

CDR3: CASSPSYRDNEKLFF. The CDR3 DNA reads as TGTGCCAGCTCACCTTCTTACAGGGATAATGAAAAACTGTTTTTT. The chain has TRBV18 and TRBJ1-4; D is possibly TRBD1 (6 bases). Germline V gene lookup returns CDR1 KGHSH and CDR2 LQKENI. The CDR3 spans 15 residues. V was shortened by 3 bases and J by 4 bases, with 12 bases between the two germline ends.

This clonotype was observed many times. V usage is TRBV27 and J usage is TRBJ2-7; D gene unclear. The CDR3 covers 14 residues. The V and J ends lost 0 bases and 3 bases respectively, with 9 bases between them. Germline V lookup: CDR1 MNHEY, CDR2 SMNVEV (reference sequence). CDR3 DNA sequence: TGTGCCAGCAGTTTATCGCACAGATTCTACGAGCAGTACTTC. This gives the protein CASSLSHRFYEQYF.

This clonotype was seen more than once but under ten times. This CDR3 is CASSLAGQGIAAGELFF. The CDR3 DNA reads as TGTGCCAGCAGCTTAGCAGGACAGGGGATAGCAGCCGGGGAGCTGTTTTTT. The J gene is TRBJ2-2, the V gene TRBV11-1; 9 positions agree with TRBD1. V dropped 0 bases and J dropped 6; count of bases not matched to a gene: 8. This CDR3 has 17 residues. The germline V gene encodes CDR1 SGHAT and CDR2 FQDESV (reference sequence).

About this clonotype: A read error is possible here, since a much larger clone lies one base away. V is TRBV9 and J is TRBJ1-1; perhaps TRBD1 as D (5 bases). This CDR3 region has 15 residues. Per germline, CDR1 SGDLS and CDR2 YYNGEE. The CDR3 loop reads CASSARQLGHTEALF. Written as DNA, the CDR3 is TGTGCCAGCAGCGCTAGACAGCTGGGGCACACTGAAGCTCTCTTT.

This clonotype has more than one count but fewer than ten. V and J are TRBV7-9 and TRBJ1-2; TRBD1 might be the D (5 bases). The V end was cut by 3 bases, the J end by 5 bases, with 19 bases between. The CDR3 runs 16 residues. CDR1 is SEHNR and CDR2 is FQNEAQ in the germline V gene (reference sequence). The CDR3 DNA is TGTGCCAGCAGCTTGCTTATATTCGGGACGAAATATGGCTACACCTTC. Translating gives CASSLLIFGTKYGYTF.

This clonotype has a count of ten or more. J is TRBJ1-2 and V is TRBV7-2; TRBD1 aligns across 7 bases. There are 14 residues in the CDR3. CDR1 and CDR2 from the germline V gene are SGHTA and FQGNSA. Trimming cost V 6 bases and J 3 bases; bases outside gene matches: 7. CDR3 protein: CASSYDREDYGYTF. The CDR3 DNA reads as TGTGCCAGCAGTTACGACAGGGAGGACTATGGCTACACCTTC. Looking up the rest from reference TRBV7-2 and TRBJ1-2 gives the full variable domain: GAGVSQSPSNKVTEKGKDVELRCDPISGHTALYWYRQSLGQGLEFLIYFQGNSAPDKSGLPSDRFSAERTGGSVSTLTIQRTQQEDSAVYLCASSYDREDYGYTFGSGTRLTVV.

A few counts support this clonotype. The V gene is TRBV29-1, the J gene TRBJ1-1; 7 bases align to TRBD1. The CDR3 has 13 residues. Germline V gene lookup returns CDR1 SQVTM and CDR2 ANQGSEA. V shed 7 bases and J 0 bases; nucleotides not matched to a gene: 5. The CDR3 DNA reads TGCAGCGGTACAGGGGCAATGAACACTGAAGCTTTCTTT. Amino acid sequence: CSGTGAMNTEAFF.

The rearrangement links TRBV5-1 to TRBJ1-4; 9 positions agree with TRBD1. The CDR3 is made up of 16 amino acids. Germline V gene data show CDR1 as SGHRS and CDR2 as YFSETQ. V trimming: 6 bases; J trimming: 8 bases; junction bases outside the gene matches: 14. This CDR3 is CASIIALGTGYEKLFF. DNA of the CDR3: TGCGCCAGCATCATCGCACTCGGGACAGGGTACGAAAAACTGTTTTTT.

This clonotype was counted only a few times. The V call is TRBV3-1, the J call TRBJ2-7; 10 bases agree with TRBD1. There are 16 residues in the CDR3. V lost 1 base to trimming and J lost 6 bases; unmatched junction nucleotides: 9. CDR1 LGHDT and CDR2 YNNKEL come from the germline V gene (reference sequence). The CDR3 coding sequence is TGTGCCAGCAGCCAAGTAACGGGACAGGGGTTCGTCGAGCAGTACTTC. It yields the protein CASSQVTGQGFVEQYF.

This clonotype was seen at least ten times. The chain recombines TRBV27 with TRBJ1-5; D call uncertain. The germline V gene has CDR1 MNHEY and CDR2 SMNVEV (reference sequence). V lost 9 bases and J 6 bases, leaving 3 bases between the germline ends. This CDR3 region has 9 residues. This CDR3 reads CASGQPQHF. The CDR3 nucleotides are TGTGCCAGTGGTCAGCCCCAGCATTTT.

This clonotype has ten or more counts. CDR3 in DNA: TGTGCCAGCAGTGAATCCGGAAACACTGAAGCTTTCTTT. This encodes CASSESGNTEAFF. The chain recombines TRBV25-1 with TRBJ1-1; no clear D. Per the germline V gene, CDR1 is MGHDK and CDR2 is SYGVNS. The CDR3 has 13 residues. Trimming removed 1 base from V and 2 bases from J, with 5 bases in between.

The chain links TRBV5-1 to TRBJ2-5; D may be TRBD1 (6 bases). From germline, CDR1 is SGHRS and CDR2 YFSETQ. Trimming removed 3 bases at V and 4 bases at J, with 13 bases between. The CDR3 has 14 amino acids. The CDR3 nucleotides are TGCGCCAGCAGCTCCCACAGGGCTGGAGAGACCCAGTACTTC. It yields the protein CASSSHRAGETQYF.

The J gene is TRBJ1-1, the V gene TRBV7-9; 7 bases fit TRBD1. This CDR3 region has 15 residues. Trimming took 2 bases from V and 5 from J; bases not matched to a gene: 8. Per the germline V gene, CDR1 is SEHNR and CDR2 is FQNEAQ (reference sequence). The CDR3 bases are TGTGCCAGCAGCTTATCGGCAGGGGGTTATACTGAAGCTTTCTTT. This gives the protein CASSLSAGGYTEAFF.

This clonotype was observed many times. The chain combines TRBV7-9 with TRBJ1-2; D is unclear. The germline V gene has CDR1 SEHNR and CDR2 FQNEAQ (reference sequence). The CDR3 runs 13 residues. V was clipped by 5 bases and J by 8 bases, with 15 bases between them. The CDR3 loop is CASSPVDLEGYTF. The CDR3 DNA reads as TGTGCCAGCAGCCCGGTGGACCTTGAAGGCTACACCTTC.

This clonotype was recorded at least ten times. The V call is TRBV27, the J call TRBJ1-6; D is unclear. Germline V CDR1 and CDR2: MNHEY, SMNVEV (reference sequence). V gave up 0 bases and J gave up 3 bases, with 12 bases separating them. This CDR3 has 17 amino acids. The CDR3 nucleotides read TGTGCCAGCAGTTTATCAAACCAGCGAGGCTATAATTCACCCCTCCACTTT. Amino acids: CASSLSNQRGYNSPLHF.

The sample holds many counts of this clonotype. V and J are TRBV7-9 and TRBJ2-1; D is possibly TRBD1 or TRBD2 (5 bases each). Trimming left V 0 bases short and J 10 bases short, with 22 bases between. This CDR3 has 17 amino acids. Per the germline V gene, CDR1 is SEHNR and CDR2 is FQNEAQ (reference sequence). CDR3 sequence (DNA): TGTGCCAGCAGCTTAGCCTCCGGGACGGGGAGCTTAGGGGAGCAGTTCTTC. Its translation: CASSLASGTGSLGEQFF.

The rearrangement links TRBV7-3 to TRBJ2-6; 7 bases match TRBD1. The CDR3 totals 16 residues. The V gene's germline CDR1 is SGHTA and CDR2 FQGTGA. J gave up 2 bases and V 6 bases, and 7 bases lay outside the gene matches. In DNA form, the CDR3 reads TGTGCCAGCAGTACACTAGGGGGCACTGGGGCCAACGTCCTGACTTTC. Amino acid sequence: CASSTLGGTGANVLTF.

For the CDR3, the DNA is TGTGCCAGCAGCCAAGTAGTAGGGCAGGGCAACGAGCAGTACTTC. Its translation: CASSQVVGQGNEQYF. The chain links TRBV3-1 to TRBJ2-7, with D perhaps TRBD1 (5 bases). The CDR3 is 15 amino acids. Trimming shortened V by 1 base and J by 5 bases, and 15 bases separated the two germline ends. Germline lookup yields CDR1 LGHDT and CDR2 YNNKEL (reference sequence).

The sample holds many counts of this clonotype. J is TRBJ1-1 and V is TRBV29-1; D remains ambiguous. V was trimmed by 7 bases and J by 1 base, leaving 13 bases between them. This CDR3 is built from 13 residues. Germline V lookup: CDR1 SQVTM, CDR2 ANQGSEA. The CDR3, as DNA: TGCAGCGCAGAACTTACAGCGAACACTGAAGCTTTCTTT. It yields the protein CSAELTANTEAFF.

This clonotype was seen more than once but under ten times. This rearrangement joins TRBV6-2 or TRBV6-3 to TRBJ2-7; D ambiguous. The CDR3 sequence is 13 residues long. The germline V gene has CDR1 MNHEY and CDR2 SVGEGT. V was clipped by 5 bases and J by 2 bases, with 10 bases between them. In DNA form, the CDR3 reads TGTGCCAGCAGTCCACGACGGGCCTACGAGCAGTACTTC. Protein product: CASSPRRAYEQYF.

This clonotype was detected ten times or more. The chain uses TRBV7-9 and TRBJ2-7; D is tentatively TRBD1 or TRBD2 (5 bases each). This CDR3 region has 16 residues. Per the germline V gene, CDR1 is SEHNR and CDR2 is FQNEAQ (reference sequence). Between the trimmed V and J ends, which lost 5 bases and 5 bases, there was a span of 22 bases. The CDR3 spells CASSPSFKGEWDEQYF. The DNA of the CDR3 is TGTGCCAGCAGCCCTAGCTTTAAAGGGGAGTGGGACGAGCAGTACTTC.

This chain connects TRBV6-5 to TRBJ1-2; the D gene is possibly TRBD1 (5 bases). The CDR3 runs 15 residues. Germline loops: CDR1 MNHEY, CDR2 SVGAGI. Trimming took off 5 bases at V and 8 bases at J, with 21 bases between the two ends. The CDR3 reads CASSPDRTSLLGYTF. The CDR3 bases are TGTGCCAGCAGTCCCGACAGAACAAGCCTCTTGGGCTACACCTTC.

This chain links TRBV6-5 with TRBJ2-7; TRBD1 matches at 9 bases. From germline, CDR1 is MNHEY and CDR2 SVGAGI. Trimming took 2 bases from V and 3 from J; bases not matched to a gene: 8. The CDR3 extends over 16 amino acids. Written as DNA, the CDR3 is TGTGCCAGCAGTTACGGTTGGACAGGGGACCTCTACGAGCAGTACTTC. Residues: CASSYGWTGDLYEQYF.

This clonotype was picked up many times. The chain employs TRBV5-8 and TRBJ1-5; D is unresolved. V was shortened by 2 bases and J by 0 bases, with 12 bases between the two germline ends. The CDR3 is 16 residues long. From germline, CDR1 is SGHTS and CDR2 YDEGEE. CDR3 nucleotides: TGTGCCAGCAGCTTTGATCTGGGTTATAGCAATCAGCCCCAGCATTTT. It yields the protein CASSFDLGYSNQPQHF.